This TCR beta chain appears in the sequencing data of a study of cytomegalovirus exposure and HLA in healthy donors. General observations from the study: TCR beta V- and J-gene trimming was later associated with a missense DCLRE1C variant. TCR beta chains numbering 150 to 200 were designated cytomegalovirus-associated. The authors confirmed in vitro that a few CMV-associated chains were specific for CMV antigens.

A single count supports this clone. Antigen specificity is unknown. V shed 2 bases and J shed 4 bases, with 14 bases lying between them. This CDR3 is 15 amino acids long. CDR1 and CDR2 (germline): SGHDN, FVKESK. PCR was performed using 60 Vbeta and 13 Jbeta primers. The protocol was immunoSEQ multiplex PCR, while the TCRdb copy is restricted to in-frame clones and leaves out a portion. The repertoire holds under 150,000 clones, with around 74% as singletons. The genes are TRBV14 and TRBJ2-5, with a weak D call TRBD1 (6 bases). This sequence originates from a woman in her late teens or twenties in good health and CMV-seronegative. The material sequenced was PBMCs. The CDR3 loop reads CASSQQRAGAETQYF. DNA of the CDR3: TGTGCCAGCAGCCAACAAAGGGCAGGGGCAGAGACCCAGTACTTC.